This TCR beta chain originates from a study of T cell responses to AZD1222 COVID-19 vaccine. Study conclusions and caveats: Most donors were white British and more were female, and clonal diversity was possibly underestimated. Repertoires were collected only later (after the peak T cell response had occurred). Spike-wide vaccine-associated CD4 TCRs dominated at 160-218 and 743-854.

With regard to this clone: What it binds is not known.

Produced via immunoSEQ multiplex PCR; TCRdb's table is partial and in-frame only. The table records approximately 100,000 clones, around 94% of them present only once. This clonotype originated in an adult in good health. This specimen was peripheral blood, taken on day 0 of AZD1222 vaccination.

The CDR3 region is CASSYSRQPNTEAFF. The CDR3 nucleotides are TGTGCCAGCAGTTACTCAAGACAGCCGAACACTGAAGCTTTCTTT. The rearrangement links TRBV6-6 to TRBJ1-1; D perhaps matches TRBD1 (5 bases). The germline V gene encodes CDR1 MNHNY and CDR2 SVGAGI (reference sequence). V lost 0 bases and J lost 1, with 9 bases in between. This CDR3 region has 15 residues.